Reported below is one TCR beta chain. Its antigen is unknown. CDR1 is MDHEN and CDR2 is SYDVKM in the germline V gene. The CDR3 covers 13 residues. V was shortened by 2 bases and J by 2 bases, with 7 bases between the two germline ends. TCRdb called the 5' RACE reads again in MiXCR, with one record for every CDR3 protein. The sample has about 530,000 distinct CDR3 sequences; roughly 15% are singletons. These data originate in a study of identical twins. Whole-study results and caveats: Models came in too low on out-of-frame TCR alpha sharing in monozygotic twins. High-abundance cord blood beta clonotypes had fewer insertions; memory repertoires showed none. Interpretation of the results relied on cross-sectional statistical analysis and not on following the same donors.

These records were also assigned to another study, of yellow fever vaccine responses in identical twins.

The gene calls are TRBV28 and TRBJ2-7; D uncertain. Sample: CD4+ T cells sorted from blood. The sequence was collected from a woman aged 18-35 years in good health. CDR3 sequence (DNA): TGTGCCAGCAGTTTAATAATTACCTACGAGCAGTACTTC. It codes for CASSLIITYEQYF.